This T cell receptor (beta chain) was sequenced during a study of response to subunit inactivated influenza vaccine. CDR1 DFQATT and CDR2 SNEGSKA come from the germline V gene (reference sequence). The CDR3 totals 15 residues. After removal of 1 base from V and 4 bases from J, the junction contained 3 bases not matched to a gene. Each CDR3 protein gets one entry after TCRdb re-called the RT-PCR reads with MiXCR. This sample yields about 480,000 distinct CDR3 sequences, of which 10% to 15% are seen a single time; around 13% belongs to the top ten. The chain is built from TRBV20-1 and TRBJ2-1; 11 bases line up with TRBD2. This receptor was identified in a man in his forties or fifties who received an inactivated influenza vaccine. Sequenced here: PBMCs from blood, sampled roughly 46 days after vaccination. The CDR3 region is CSARVVAGGYNEQFF. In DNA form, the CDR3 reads TGCAGTGCTAGAGTAGTAGCGGGGGGGTACAATGAGCAGTTCTTC.